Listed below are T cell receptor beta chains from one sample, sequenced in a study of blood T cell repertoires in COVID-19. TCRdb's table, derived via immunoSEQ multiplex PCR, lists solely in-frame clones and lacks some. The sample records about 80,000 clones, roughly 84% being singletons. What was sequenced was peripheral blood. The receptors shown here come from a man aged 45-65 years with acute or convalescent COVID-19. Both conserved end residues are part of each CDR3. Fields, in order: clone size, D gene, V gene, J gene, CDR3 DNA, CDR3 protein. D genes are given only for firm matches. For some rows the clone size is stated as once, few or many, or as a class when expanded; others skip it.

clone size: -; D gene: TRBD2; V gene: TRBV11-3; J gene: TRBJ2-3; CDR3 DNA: TGTGCCAGCGTCGGGAGGCCGGGGGATACGCAGTATTTT; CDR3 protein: CASVGRPGDTQYF
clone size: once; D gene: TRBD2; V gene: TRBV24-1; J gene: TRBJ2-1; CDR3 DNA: TGTGCCACCAGTGATCCCACTAGCGGGAGTGGATATGAGCAGTTCTTC; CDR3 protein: CATSDPTSGSGYEQFF
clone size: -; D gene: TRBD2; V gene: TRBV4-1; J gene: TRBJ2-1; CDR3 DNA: TGCGCCAGCAGCACTCACGGGACTAGCGGGGATGAGCAGTTCTTC; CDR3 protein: CASSTHGTSGDEQFF
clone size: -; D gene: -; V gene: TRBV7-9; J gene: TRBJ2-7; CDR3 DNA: TGTGCCAGCAGCTTATTGGCGGCCCACTACGAGCAGTACTTC; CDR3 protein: CASSLLAAHYEQYF
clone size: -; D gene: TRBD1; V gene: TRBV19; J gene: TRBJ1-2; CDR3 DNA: TGTGCCAGTAGCCCCGGGACAGGAATAATCTATGGCTACACCTTC; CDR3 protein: CASSPGTGIIYGYTF
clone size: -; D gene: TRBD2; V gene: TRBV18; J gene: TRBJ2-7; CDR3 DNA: TGTGCCAGCTCACCGAGCGGGGGGACCTCCTACGAGCAGTACTTC; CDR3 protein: CASSPSGGTSYEQYF
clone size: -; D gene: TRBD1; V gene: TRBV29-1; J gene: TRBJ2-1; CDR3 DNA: TGCAGCGTGCGACCGGGGACAGGGGGTTCCTACAATGAGCAGTTCTTC; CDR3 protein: CSVRPGTGGSYNEQFF
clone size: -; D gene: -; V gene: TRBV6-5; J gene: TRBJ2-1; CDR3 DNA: TGTGCCAGCAGTCACGGGCCAGGGGCCTACAATGAGCAGTTCTTC; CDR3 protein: CASSHGPGAYNEQFF
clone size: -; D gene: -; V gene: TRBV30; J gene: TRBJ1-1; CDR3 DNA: TGTGCCTGGAGTCAGGGGACTGAAGCTTTCTTT; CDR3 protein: CAWSQGTEAFF
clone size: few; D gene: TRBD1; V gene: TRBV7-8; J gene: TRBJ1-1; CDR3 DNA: TGTGCCAGCAGCTCGAAAAAAATTTGGGACAGAGACACTGAAGCTTTCTTT; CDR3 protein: CASSSKKIWDRDTEAFF
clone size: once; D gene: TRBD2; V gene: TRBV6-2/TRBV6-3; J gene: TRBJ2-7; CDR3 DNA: TGTGCCAGCAGCCGAGGGACTACCCTTAGCTCCTACGAGCAGTACTTC; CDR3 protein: CASSRGTTLSSYEQYF
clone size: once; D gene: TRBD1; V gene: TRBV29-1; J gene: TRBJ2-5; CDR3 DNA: TGCAGCGTTGGACAGGGGGATGAGACCCAGTACTTC; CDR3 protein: CSVGQGDETQYF
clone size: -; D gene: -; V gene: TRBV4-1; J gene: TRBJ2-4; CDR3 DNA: TGCGCCAGCAGCCCCCCCAGCGACAGTTTCGAGATAGCCAAAAACATTCAGTACTTC; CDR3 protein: CASSPPSDSFEIAKNIQYF
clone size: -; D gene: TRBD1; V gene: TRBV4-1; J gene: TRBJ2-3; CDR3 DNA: TGCGCCAGCAGCCAAGAGGGAATGGGTAGGGGGCACCCAGATACGCAGTATTTT; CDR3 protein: CASSQEGMGRGHPDTQYF
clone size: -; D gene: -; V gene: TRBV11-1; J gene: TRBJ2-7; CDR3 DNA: TGTGCCAGCAGCCCCCACGGGGGCTACGAGCAGTACTTC; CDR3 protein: CASSPHGGYEQYF
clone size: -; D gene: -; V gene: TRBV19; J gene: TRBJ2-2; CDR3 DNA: TGTGCCAGTAGTATAGGGGGCCTTAGGGTATCCGGGGAGCTGTTTTTT; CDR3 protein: CASSIGGLRVSGELFF
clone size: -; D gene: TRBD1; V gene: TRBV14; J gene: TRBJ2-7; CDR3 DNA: TGTGCCAGCAGCGTGGGGACAGGGGGCGTTTGGCTCAACGAGCAGTACTTC; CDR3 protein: CASSVGTGGVWLNEQYF
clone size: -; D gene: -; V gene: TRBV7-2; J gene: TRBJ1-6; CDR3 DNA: TGTGCCAGCAGCACAGGATTGGATTCACCCCTCCACTTT; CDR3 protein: CASSTGLDSPLHF
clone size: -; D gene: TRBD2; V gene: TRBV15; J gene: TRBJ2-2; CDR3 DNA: TGTGCCACCAGCCCTCGGGGGGGGCCTAGGGCCGGGGAGCTGTTTTTT; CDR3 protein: CATSPRGGPRAGELFF
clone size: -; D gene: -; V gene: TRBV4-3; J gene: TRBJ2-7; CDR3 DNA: TGCGCCAGCAGCCAAGAGCCAAACTTTTCCTACGAGCAGTACTTC; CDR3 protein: CASSQEPNFSYEQYF
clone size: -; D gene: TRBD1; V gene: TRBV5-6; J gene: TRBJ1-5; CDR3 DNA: TGTGCCAGCAGCTTGGGGCAGGGGGATCAGCCCCAGCATTTT; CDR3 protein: CASSLGQGDQPQHF
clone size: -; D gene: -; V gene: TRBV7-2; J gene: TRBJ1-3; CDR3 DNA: TGTGCCAGCAGCTTAGCGACAGGCATATCTGGAAACACCATATATTTT; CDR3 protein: CASSLATGISGNTIYF
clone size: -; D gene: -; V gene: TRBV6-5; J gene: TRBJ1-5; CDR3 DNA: TGTGCCAGCAGTCTGCCTCGAGAGCCCCAGCATTTT; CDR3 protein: CASSLPREPQHF
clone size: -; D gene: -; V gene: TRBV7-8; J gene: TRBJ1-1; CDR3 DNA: TGTGCCAGCAGCTTTTATGGGACGGGAGACACTGAAGCTTTCTTT; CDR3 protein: CASSFYGTGDTEAFF
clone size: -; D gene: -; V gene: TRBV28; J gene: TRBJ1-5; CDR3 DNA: TGTGCCAGCAGTTCTCCCGGGACAAAGATTAGCAATCAGCCCCAGCATTTT; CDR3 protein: CASSSPGTKISNQPQHF
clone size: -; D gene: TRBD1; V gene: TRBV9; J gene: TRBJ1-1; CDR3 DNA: TGTGCCAGCAGCGCCAGGGGGATGAACACTGAAGCTTTCTTT; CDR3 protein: CASSARGMNTEAFF
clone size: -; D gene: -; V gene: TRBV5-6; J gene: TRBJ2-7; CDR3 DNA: TGTGCCAGCAGCTTTAGAACAGGGACCTACGAGCAGTACTTC; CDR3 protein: CASSFRTGTYEQYF
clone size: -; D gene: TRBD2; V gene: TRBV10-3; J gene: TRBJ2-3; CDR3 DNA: TGTGCCATCAGCGGGACTAGCGGGGCGGGAGATACGCAGTATTTT; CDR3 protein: CAISGTSGAGDTQYF
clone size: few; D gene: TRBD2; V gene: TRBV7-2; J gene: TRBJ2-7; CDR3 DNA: TGTGCCAGCAGCCTTAGCGGGGGGGGGCCGTACGAGCAGTACTTC; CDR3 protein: CASSLSGGGPYEQYF
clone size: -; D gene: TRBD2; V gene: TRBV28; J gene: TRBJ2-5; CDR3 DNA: TGTGCCAGCAGGCAGGGGACTAGCGGGGTTCGGGAGACCCAGTACTTC; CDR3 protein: CASRQGTSGVRETQYF
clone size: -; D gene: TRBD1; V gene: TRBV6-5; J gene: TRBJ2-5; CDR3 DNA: TGTGCCAGCACGCTAGACAGGGGACAGACCCAGTACTTC; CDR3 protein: CASTLDRGQTQYF
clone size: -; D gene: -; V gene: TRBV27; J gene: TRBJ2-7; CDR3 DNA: TGTGCCAGCAGTCCTACCGGCGGGTTTCCGCCCGAGCAGTACTTC; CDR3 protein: CASSPTGGFPPEQYF
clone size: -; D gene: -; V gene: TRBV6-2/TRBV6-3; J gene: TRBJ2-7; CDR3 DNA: TGTGCCACCAGTCTGAGTCCCCGTGTCTACGAGCAGTACTTC; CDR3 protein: CATSLSPRVYEQYF
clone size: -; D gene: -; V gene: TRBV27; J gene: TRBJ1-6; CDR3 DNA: TGTGCCAGCAGTTCGCCTAAGTTAAAAAATAATTCACCCCTCCACTTT; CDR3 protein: CASSSPKLKNNSPLHF
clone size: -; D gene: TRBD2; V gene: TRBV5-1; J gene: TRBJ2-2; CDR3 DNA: TGCGCCAGCAAACGGACTAGCGGAGCTAACACCGGGGAGCTGTTTTTT; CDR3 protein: CASKRTSGANTGELFF
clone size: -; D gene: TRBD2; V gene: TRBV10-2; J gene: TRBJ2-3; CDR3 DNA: TGCGCCAGCAGTGAGATTACTAGCGGGGGGACTCCGCAGTATTTT; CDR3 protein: CASSEITSGGTPQYF
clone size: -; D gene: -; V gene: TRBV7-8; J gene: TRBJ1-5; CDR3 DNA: TGTGCCAGCAGCTTAGGGACATCTGATCAGCCCCAGCATTTT; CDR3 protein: CASSLGTSDQPQHF
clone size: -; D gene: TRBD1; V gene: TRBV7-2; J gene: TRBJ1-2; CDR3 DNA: TGTGCCAGCAGCTGGACAGGTGTACCTCGTGGCTACACCTTC; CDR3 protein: CASSWTGVPRGYTF
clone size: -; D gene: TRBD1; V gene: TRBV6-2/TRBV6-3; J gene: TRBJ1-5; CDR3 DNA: TGTGCCAGCAGTTACCTGACAGGGGTTCAGCCCCAGCATTTT; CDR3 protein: CASSYLTGVQPQHF
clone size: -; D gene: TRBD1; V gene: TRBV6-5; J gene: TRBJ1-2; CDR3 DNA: TGTGCCAGCACTTCGACCGGGACAGAATCTCTTGGCTACACCTTC; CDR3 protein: CASTSTGTESLGYTF
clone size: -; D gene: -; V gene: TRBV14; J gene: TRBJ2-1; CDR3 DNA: TGTGCCAGCAGCCAAACGGGATTCTACAATGAGCAGTTCTTC; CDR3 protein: CASSQTGFYNEQFF
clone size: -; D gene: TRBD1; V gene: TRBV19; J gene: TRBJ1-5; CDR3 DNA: TGTGCCAGTAGAGGACAGGGGGCGGGAATGGGCAATCAGCCCCAGCATTTT; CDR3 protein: CASRGQGAGMGNQPQHF
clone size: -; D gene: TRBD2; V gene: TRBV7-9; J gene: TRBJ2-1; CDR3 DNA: TGTGCCAGCAGCTTAGCAGGGACTGGCGGGGGTTACAATGAGCAGTTCTTC; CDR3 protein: CASSLAGTGGGYNEQFF
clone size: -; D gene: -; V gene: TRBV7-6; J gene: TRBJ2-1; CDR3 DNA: TGTGCCAGCAGCTTAGATTTGGTGGCGGGTTCCTACAATGAGCAGTTCTTC; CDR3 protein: CASSLDLVAGSYNEQFF
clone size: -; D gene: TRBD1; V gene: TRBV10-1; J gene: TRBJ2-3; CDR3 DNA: TGCGCCAGCAGTGAGACAGGGGGGAGCACAGATACGCAGTATTTT; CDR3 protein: CASSETGGSTDTQYF
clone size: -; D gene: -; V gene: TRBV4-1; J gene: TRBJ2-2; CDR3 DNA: TGCGCCAGCAGCCAAGTGAGTTTCGGGGAGCTGTTTTTT; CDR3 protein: CASSQVSFGELFF
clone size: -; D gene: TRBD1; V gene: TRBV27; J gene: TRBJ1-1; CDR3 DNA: TGTGCCAGCAACTTTAAAACCCCCCGGGACAGGGACACTGAAGCTTTCTTT; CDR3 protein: CASNFKTPRDRDTEAFF
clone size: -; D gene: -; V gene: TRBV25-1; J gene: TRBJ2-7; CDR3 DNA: TGTGCCAGCAGTGACCCTATGGAGTACGAGCAGTACTTC; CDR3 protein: CASSDPMEYEQYF